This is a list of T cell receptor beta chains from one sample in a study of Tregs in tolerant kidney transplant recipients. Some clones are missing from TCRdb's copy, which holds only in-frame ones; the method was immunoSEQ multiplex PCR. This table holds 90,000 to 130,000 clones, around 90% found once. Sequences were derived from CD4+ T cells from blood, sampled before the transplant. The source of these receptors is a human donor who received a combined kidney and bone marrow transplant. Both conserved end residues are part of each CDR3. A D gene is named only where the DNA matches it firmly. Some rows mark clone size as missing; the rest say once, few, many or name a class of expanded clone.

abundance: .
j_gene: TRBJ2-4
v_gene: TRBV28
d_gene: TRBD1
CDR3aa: CASSGTGLAKNIQYF
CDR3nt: TGTGCCAGCAGTGGGACAGGGTTAGCCAAAAACATTCAGTACTTC

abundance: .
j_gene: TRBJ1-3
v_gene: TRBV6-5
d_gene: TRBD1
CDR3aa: CASRQGAGNTIYF
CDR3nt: TGTGCCAGCAGACAGGGGGCTGGAAACACCATATATTTT

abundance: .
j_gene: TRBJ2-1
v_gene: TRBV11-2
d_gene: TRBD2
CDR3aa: CASSLYSGTTYNEQFF
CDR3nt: TGTGCCAGCAGCCTGTATAGCGGGACCACCTACAATGAGCAGTTCTTC

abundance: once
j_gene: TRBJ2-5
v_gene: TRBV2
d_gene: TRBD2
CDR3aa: CASSQPSGAQETQYF
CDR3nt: TGTGCCAGCAGTCAACCTAGCGGAGCACAAGAGACCCAGTACTTC

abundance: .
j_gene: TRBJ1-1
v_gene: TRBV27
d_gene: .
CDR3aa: CASSLRRGYEAFF
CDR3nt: TGTGCCAGCAGTTTACGGCGGGGCTACGAAGCTTTCTTT

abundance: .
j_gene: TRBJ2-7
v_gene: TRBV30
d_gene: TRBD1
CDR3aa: CAWIPGQGIYEQYF
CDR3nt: TGTGCCTGGATCCCGGGACAGGGGATCTACGAGCAGTACTTC

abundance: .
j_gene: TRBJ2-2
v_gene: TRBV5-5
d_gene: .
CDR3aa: CASSRLGQTGELFF
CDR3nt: TGTGCCAGCAGCCGTCTCGGACAGACCGGGGAGCTGTTTTTT

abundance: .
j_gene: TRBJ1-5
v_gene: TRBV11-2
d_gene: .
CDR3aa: CASSRGGGGNQPQHF
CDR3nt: TGTGCCAGCAGCAGGGGAGGGGGGGGCAATCAGCCCCAGCATTTT

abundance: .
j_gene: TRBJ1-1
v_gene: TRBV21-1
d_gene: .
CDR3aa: CAIERGGNTEAFF
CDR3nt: TGTGCCATCGAGAGGGGGGGGAACACTGAAGCTTTCTTT

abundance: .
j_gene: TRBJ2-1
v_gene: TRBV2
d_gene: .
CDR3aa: CASSESVSSYNEQFF
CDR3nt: TGTGCCAGCAGTGAATCGGTAAGCTCCTACAATGAGCAGTTCTTC

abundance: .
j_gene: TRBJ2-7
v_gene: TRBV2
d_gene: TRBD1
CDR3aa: CASSERGQGRLGLGEQYF
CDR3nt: TGTGCCAGCAGTGAACGGGGACAGGGCCGGCTCGGGCTAGGCGAGCAGTACTTC

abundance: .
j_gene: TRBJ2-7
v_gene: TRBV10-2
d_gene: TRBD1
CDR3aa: CASSESGTGGGYEQYF
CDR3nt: TGCGCCAGCAGTGAGTCGGGGACAGGGGGGGGTTACGAGCAGTACTTC

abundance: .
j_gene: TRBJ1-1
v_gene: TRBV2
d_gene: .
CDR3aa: CASSEEIWNTEAFF
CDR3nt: TGTGCCAGCAGTGAAGAAATCTGGAACACTGAAGCTTTCTTT

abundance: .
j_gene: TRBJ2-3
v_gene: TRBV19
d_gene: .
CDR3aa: CASSTPLVSTDTQYF
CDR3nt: TGTGCCAGTAGTACCCCACTAGTATCCACAGATACGCAGTATTTT

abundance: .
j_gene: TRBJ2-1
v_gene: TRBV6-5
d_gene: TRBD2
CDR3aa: CATGGSGRANEQFF
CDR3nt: TGTGCCACCGGTGGAAGCGGGAGGGCAAATGAGCAGTTCTTC

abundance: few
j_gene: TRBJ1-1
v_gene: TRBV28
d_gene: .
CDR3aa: CAAGGLFTEAFF
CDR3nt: TGTGCTGCCGGGGGGCTGTTTACTGAAGCTTTCTTT

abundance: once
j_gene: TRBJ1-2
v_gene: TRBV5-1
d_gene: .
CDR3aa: CASSFAAYGYTF
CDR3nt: TGCGCCAGCAGCTTTGCGGCCTATGGCTACACCTTC

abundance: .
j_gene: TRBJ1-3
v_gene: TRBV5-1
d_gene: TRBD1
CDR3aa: CASSRSTGGENTIYF
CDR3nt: TGCGCCAGCAGCCGGTCTACAGGGGGCGAAAACACCATATATTTT

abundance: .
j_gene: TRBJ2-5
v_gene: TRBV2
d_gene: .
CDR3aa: CASRQGPGETQYF
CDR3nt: TGTGCCAGCAGGCAGGGGCCGGGAGAGACCCAGTACTTC

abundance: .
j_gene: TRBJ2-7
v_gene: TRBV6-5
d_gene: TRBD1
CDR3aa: CASRQMGTATYEQYF
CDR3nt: TGTGCCAGCAGACAAATGGGGACAGCGACCTACGAGCAGTACTTC

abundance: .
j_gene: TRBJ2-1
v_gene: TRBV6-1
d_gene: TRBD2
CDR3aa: CASSEMRLATYNEQFF
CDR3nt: TGTGCCAGCAGTGAAATGAGACTAGCCACATACAATGAGCAGTTCTTC

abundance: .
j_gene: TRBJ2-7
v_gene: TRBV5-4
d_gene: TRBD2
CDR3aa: CASSLGGGPTYEQYF
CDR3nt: TGTGCCAGCAGCTTGGGCGGGGGGCCTACCTACGAGCAGTACTTC